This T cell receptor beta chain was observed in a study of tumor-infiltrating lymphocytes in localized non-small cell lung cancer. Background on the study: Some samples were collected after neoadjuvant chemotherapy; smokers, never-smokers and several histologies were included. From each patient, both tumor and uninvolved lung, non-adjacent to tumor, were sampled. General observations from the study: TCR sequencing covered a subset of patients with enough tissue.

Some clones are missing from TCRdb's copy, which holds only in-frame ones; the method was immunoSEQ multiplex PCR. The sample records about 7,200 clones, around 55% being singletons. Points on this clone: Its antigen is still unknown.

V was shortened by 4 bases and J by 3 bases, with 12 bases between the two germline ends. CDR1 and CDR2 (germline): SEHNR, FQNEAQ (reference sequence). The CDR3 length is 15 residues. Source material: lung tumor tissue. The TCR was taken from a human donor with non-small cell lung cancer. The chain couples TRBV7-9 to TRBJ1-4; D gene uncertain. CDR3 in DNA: TGTGCCAGCAGCTCAGGACGGACCCCTAATGAAAAACTGTTTTTT. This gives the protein CASSSGRTPNEKLFF.